The 26 T cell receptor beta chains presented below share a single source sample, sequenced in a study of cytomegalovirus exposure and HLA in healthy donors. Both 60 Vbeta primers and 13 Jbeta primers went into the PCR. Generated by immunoSEQ multiplex PCR, the TCRdb table keeps only in-frame clones and is missing some. Of hundreds of thousands of clones in the sample, around 80% were seen once. Material: PBMCs. Source of these receptors: a boy between 5 and 17 years old in good health and CMV-seronegative.

CDR3 amino acids: CASSLISTPGAFF. Written as DNA, the CDR3 is TGTGCCAGCAGCTTAATATCCACCCCCGGGGCTTTCTTT. The chain joins TRBV13 to TRBJ1-1; D unresolved. The CDR3 consists of 13 residues. Trimming took off 2 bases at V and 11 bases at J, with 15 bases between the two ends. The germline V gene has CDR1 PRHDT and CDR2 FYEKMQ (reference sequence).

V usage is TRBV6-5 and J usage is TRBJ2-5; 13 bases are a match to TRBD2. There are 15 residues in the CDR3. The germline gives CDR1 MNHEY, CDR2 SVGAGI. Trimming cost V 6 bases and J 5 bases; bases outside gene matches: 6. CDR3: CASSYTSGRVETQYF. The CDR3 DNA reads as TGTGCCAGCAGCTACACTAGCGGGAGGGTCGAGACCCAGTACTTC.

The J gene is TRBJ1-1, the V gene TRBV11-2; the D is unclear. Germline V gene sequence: CDR1 SGHAT, CDR2 FQNNGV. The V end lost 0 bases, the J end lost 6 bases, and 5 bases lay between the germline ends. This CDR3 is 12 amino acids long. The CDR3 bases are TGTGCCAGCAGCTTAGAACCGGCTGAAGCTTTCTTT. This sequence encodes CASSLEPAEAFF.

The chain employs TRBV27 and TRBJ1-3; D unclear. The germline V gene encodes CDR1 MNHEY and CDR2 SMNVEV (reference sequence). The CDR3 runs 18 residues. V shed 8 bases and J shed 0 bases, with 23 bases lying between them. The CDR3, as DNA: TGTGCCAGCCGCCCCCGCTGGGGAGGAACTAGCTCTGGAAACACCATATATTTT. Its translation is CASRPRWGGTSSGNTIYF.

V gene TRBV9 combines with J gene TRBJ1-5, with D unclear. The CDR3 is 14 amino acids. Germline loops: CDR1 SGDLS, CDR2 YYNGEE. Trimming left V 0 bases short and J 5 bases short, with 9 bases between. CDR3 bases: TGTGCCAGCAGCGTAGGGTCCCTATATCAGCCCCAGCATTTT. Its translation: CASSVGSLYQPQHF.

The chain joins TRBV11-2 to TRBJ1-2, with TRBD1 matching 8 bases. Trimming took 5 bases from V and 4 from J; bases not matched to a gene: 12. There are 16 residues in the CDR3. Germline values: CDR1 SGHAT, CDR2 FQNNGV. The CDR3 DNA is TGTGCCAGCAGCGGCTCGACAGGGGCGTCATTCTATGGCTACACCTTC. This codes for CASSGSTGASFYGYTF.

Here the CDR3 reads CASSSDTNTEAFF. CDR3 DNA: TGCGCCAGCAGCTCAGACACGAACACTGAAGCTTTCTTT. The rearrangement links TRBV5-1 to TRBJ1-1; D is undetermined. Trimming pared 3 bases from V and 1 base from J, leaving 7 bases between. Germline V gene lookup returns CDR1 SGHRS and CDR2 YFSETQ. The CDR3 extends over 13 amino acids.

A single count supports this clone. The chain links TRBV9 to TRBJ2-3, with D maybe TRBD2 (6 bases). Per germline, CDR1 SGDLS and CDR2 YYNGEE. The V gene lost 4 bases and the J gene lost 2 bases, with 17 bases spanning the gap. CDR3 size: 16 residues. Here the CDR3 reads CASSPRVAEYTDTQYF. CDR3 DNA sequence: TGTGCCAGCAGCCCCCGGGTAGCGGAATACACAGATACGCAGTATTTT.

This clone was counted between two and nine times. This rearrangement joins TRBV25-1 to TRBJ1-4, with 7 nucleotides matching TRBD1. There are 13 residues in the CDR3. CDR1 MGHDK and CDR2 SYGVNS come from the germline V gene. V shed 6 bases, J shed 8 bases, and the junction held 6 bases outside the gene matches. The CDR3 protein is CASRGTVPEKLFF. DNA for the CDR3: TGTGCCAGCAGAGGGACAGTTCCCGAAAAACTGTTTTTT.

This clone was observed a few times. The V call is TRBV4-1, the J call TRBJ1-2; tentative D call: TRBD1 (5 bases). Trimming cost V 0 bases and J 8 bases, with 16 bases left between them. The CDR3 has 15 amino acids. Germline V CDR1 and CDR2: MGHRA, YSYEKL. CDR3 sequence reads: CASSQDVRGLSGYTF. CDR3 sequence (DNA): TGCGCCAGCAGCCAAGATGTTCGGGGGTTATCCGGCTACACCTTC.

This chain links TRBV2 with TRBJ1-4; a possible D gene is TRBD1 (6 bases). CDR1 and CDR2 (germline): SNHLY, FYNNEI. This CDR3 comprises 13 residues. Trimming removed 10 bases from V and 5 bases from J, with 14 bases in between. The CDR3 region has the DNA TGTGCCACCCACAGGGATTGGAATGAAAAACTGTTTTTT. Its translation is CATHRDWNEKLFF. Variable domain in full (rest from reference TRBV2 and TRBJ1-4): EPEVTQTPSHQVTQMGQEVILRCVPISNHLYFYWYRQILGQKVEFLVSFYNNEISEKSEIFDDQFSVERPDGSNFTLKIRSTKLEDSAMYFCATHRDWNEKLFFGSGTQLSVL.

The V gene is TRBV18, the J gene TRBJ1-2; a weak D match, TRBD1 (6 bases). With 0 bases removed from V and 3 bases from J, the gap between germline ends came to 11 bases. Per the germline V gene, CDR1 is KGHSH and CDR2 is LQKENI. The CDR3 runs 15 residues. CDR3 nucleotides: TGTGCCAGCTCACCACCTCGGACAGAACACTATGGCTACACCTTC. Translated: CASSPPRTEHYGYTF. The entire variable domain, with the rest obtained from reference TRBV18 and TRBJ1-2, is as follows: NAGVMQNPRHLVRRRGQEARLRCSPMKGHSHVYWYRQLPEEGLKFMVYLQKENIIDESGMPKERFSAEFPKEGPSILRIQQVVRGDSAAYFCASSPPRTEHYGYTFGSGTRLTVV.

The rearrangement joins TRBV30 to TRBJ1-1, with D perhaps TRBD1 (5 bases). The V gene's germline CDR1 is GTSNPN and CDR2 SVGIG (reference sequence). This CDR3 is built from 12 residues. Trimming took off 5 bases at V and 1 base at J, with 8 bases between the two ends. The CDR3 is CAWHQGNTEAFF. CDR3 DNA sequence: TGTGCCTGGCACCAGGGGAACACTGAAGCTTTCTTT. Combining the CDR3 with reference TRBV30 and TRBJ1-1 gives the whole variable domain SQTIHQWPATLVQPVGSPLSLECTVEGTSNPNLYWYRQAAGRGLQLLFYSVGIGQISSEVPQNLSASRPQDRQFILSSKKLLLSDSGFYLCAWHQGNTEAFFGQGTRLTVV.

J is TRBJ2-1 and V is TRBV5-1; tentative D call: TRBD2 (7 bases). Germline lookup yields CDR1 SGHRS and CDR2 YFSETQ. This CDR3 spans 12 amino acids. Deletions cut 3 bases from V and 8 bases from J, with 9 bases between. For the CDR3, the DNA is TGCGCCAGCAGCTGGGGGGGCGATGAGCAGTTCTTC. Protein product: CASSWGGDEQFF.

This chain joins TRBV19 and TRBJ1-1; D perhaps matches TRBD1 (5 bases). CDR3 size: 13 residues. The ends were cut back, 4 bases at V and 0 bases at J, with 6 bases in the middle. The germline gives CDR1 LNHDA, CDR2 SQIVND (reference sequence). CDR3 in DNA: TGTGCCAGTAGTACGGACATGAACACTGAAGCTTTCTTT. It codes for CASSTDMNTEAFF.

This chain uses TRBV7-6 with TRBJ1-1; 7 nucleotides align to TRBD1. J lost 2 bases, V lost 5 bases, and 8 bases had no gene match. The CDR3 has 15 amino acids. Germline CDR1 and CDR2: SGHVS and FNYEAQ. DNA for the CDR3: TGTGCCAGCAGCGTCCGGACAGGCGTAAACACTGAAGCTTTCTTT. This gives the protein CASSVRTGVNTEAFF.

V and J are TRBV5-1 and TRBJ2-5, with 7 nucleotides matching TRBD1. Germline V gene data show CDR1 as SGHRS and CDR2 as YFSETQ. Trimming cost V 4 bases and J 3 bases; bases outside gene matches: 9. The CDR3 length is 15 residues. Here the CDR3 reads CASSLDRVREETQYF. CDR3 in DNA: TGCGCCAGCAGCCTCGACAGGGTGAGGGAAGAGACCCAGTACTTC.

V is TRBV10-1 and J is TRBJ2-3; D is possibly TRBD2 (5 bases). The CDR3 sequence is 15 residues long. V was cut by 4 bases and J by 6 bases, with 17 bases left in between. The germline gives CDR1 WNHNN, CDR2 SYGVQD (reference sequence). In nucleotides, the CDR3 is TGCGCCAGCAGTGGGTATAGACGGGGTGCGGATACGCAGTATTTT. It yields the protein CASSGYRRGADTQYF.

The chain links TRBV2 to TRBJ1-2; D gene uncertain. The V gene's germline CDR1 is SNHLY and CDR2 FYNNEI. The CDR3 has 13 amino acids. Trimming took 7 bases from V and 7 from J, leaving 16 bases between them. The chain's CDR3 is CASTRDLTTGYTF. The CDR3, as DNA: TGTGCCAGCACCAGAGACTTAACTACTGGCTACACCTTC.

This clone was found a few times. V gene TRBV5-6 combines with J gene TRBJ2-2, with D tentatively TRBD2 (5 bases). The CDR3 is made up of 16 amino acids. The ends were cut back, 3 bases at V and 5 bases at J, with 17 bases in the middle. CDR1 and CDR2 from the germline V gene are SGHDT and YYEEEE. For the CDR3, the DNA is TGTGCCAGCAGCTCCACCGGGATCCCGAGGACCGGGGAGCTGTTTTTT. Its protein product is CASSSTGIPRTGELFF.

The chain couples TRBV7-2 to TRBJ1-1, with D unclear. Germline CDR1 SGHTA, CDR2 FQGNSA. Trimming removed 3 bases at V and 0 bases at J, with 8 bases between. The CDR3 has 14 amino acids. The CDR3 loop is CASSFTSMNTEAFF. The CDR3 DNA reads as TGTGCCAGCAGCTTCACATCCATGAACACTGAAGCTTTCTTT.

CDR3: CASSWDRIGEQYF. CDR3 sequence (DNA): TGTGCCAGCAGCTGGGACAGGATTGGCGAGCAGTACTTC. The rearrangement uses TRBV5-4 and TRBJ2-7; 8 bases map to TRBD1. V lost 3 bases to trimming and J lost 6 bases; unmatched junction nucleotides: 5. The CDR3 loop spans 13 amino acids. Germline loops: CDR1 SGHNT, CDR2 YYREEE (reference sequence).

V and J are TRBV7-2 and TRBJ1-1; tentative D call: TRBD1 (5 bases). V lost 0 bases and J lost 0, with 11 bases in between. Germline V gene data show CDR1 as SGHTA and CDR2 as FQGNSA. This CDR3 is 16 amino acids long. CDR3 nucleotides: TGTGCCAGCAGCTTAGCGGGCGCAGGGATGAACACTGAAGCTTTCTTT. Translation gives CASSLAGAGMNTEAFF.

The V call is TRBV7-2, the J call TRBJ1-3, with a possible D match to TRBD1 (5 bases). Germline V lookup: CDR1 SGHTA, CDR2 FQGNSA. The CDR3 runs 16 residues. The V end lost 2 bases, the J end lost 3 bases, and 14 bases lay between the germline ends. This CDR3 is CASSLHGRANGNTIYF. The CDR3 bases are TGTGCCAGCAGCTTACACGGCAGGGCAAATGGAAACACCATATATTTT.

The genes are TRBV6-1 and TRBJ2-3; possibly TRBD1 for D (6 bases). V lost 6 bases to trimming and J lost 3 bases, with 13 bases between them. CDR1 MNHNS and CDR2 SASEGT come from the germline V gene. There are 14 residues in the CDR3. The CDR3: CASRVHRATDTQYF. The DNA of the CDR3 is TGTGCCAGCAGAGTGCACAGGGCGACAGATACGCAGTATTTT.

This clone was observed once. The rearrangement links TRBV5-1 to TRBJ2-5; D is perhaps TRBD1 (6 bases). V was cut by 0 bases and J by 5 bases, with 11 bases left in between. In germline, CDR1 is SGHRS, CDR2 YFSETQ. CDR3 size: 14 residues. The CDR3 is CASSLGGPGETQYF. The DNA for the CDR3 is TGCGCCAGCAGCTTGGGGGGGCCTGGGGAGACCCAGTACTTC.